Listed here are 15 T cell receptor beta chains from one sample, sequenced in a study of blood T cell repertoires in COVID-19. Sequencing was performed with immunoSEQ multiplex PCR; in TCRdb, only in-frame clones are kept and a portion is missing. Of over 70,000 clones listed, 75% to 90% were seen once; the top ten hold approximately 12%. The sequenced sample consisted of peripheral blood. The receptors derive from an elderly man with acute or convalescent COVID-19.

The chain combines TRBV13 with TRBJ2-5; TRBD2 agrees at 14 bases. The CDR3 is 16 amino acids. Germline V lookup: CDR1 PRHDT, CDR2 FYEKMQ (reference sequence). The junction had 7 bases not matched to a gene; V was cut back by 5 bases and J by 5 bases. The CDR3 nucleotides are TGTGCCAGCAGCATGGGGACTAGCGGGAGTAGGGAGACCCAGTACTTC. This encodes CASSMGTSGSRETQYF. The full variable domain, its missing parts supplied by reference TRBV13 and TRBJ2-5, is AAGVIQSPRHLIKEKRETATLKCYPIPRHDTVYWYQQGPGQDPQFLISFYEKMQSDKGSIPDRFSAQQFSDYHSELNMSSLELGDSALYFCASSMGTSGSRETQYFGPGTRLLVL.

CDR3 nucleotide sequence: TGTGCCATCAGTGAGACGGTAAACTATGGCTACACCTTC. It encodes CAISETVNYGYTF. The chain combines TRBV10-3 with TRBJ1-2, with unresolved D. Germline values: CDR1 ENHRY, CDR2 SYGVKD. The V gene lost 2 bases and the J gene lost 2 bases, with 6 bases spanning the gap. The CDR3 is 13 amino acids.

Details on this clone: A junction boundary mismatches the germline segment, possibly from a read error. The chain has TRBV5-8 and TRBJ1-1; tentative D call: TRBD1 (5 bases). CDR1 is SGHTS and CDR2 is YDEGEE in the germline V gene. The CDR3 has 9 residues. CDR3 bases: TGTGCCAGCAGCCGGACAATAATCTTT. It codes for CASSRTIIF.

By sample fraction, this clone is medium-sized. V gene TRBV9 combines with J gene TRBJ2-1; 7 positions match TRBD1. The CDR3 contains 15 residues. The J segment lost 5 bases and the V segment lost 4 bases, leaving 9 bases of the junction unmatched. Germline V gene data show CDR1 as SGDLS and CDR2 as YYNGEE. The CDR3 DNA reads TGTGCCAGCAGCCCAACAGGGGAAGGGAACAATGAGCAGTTCTTC. It codes for CASSPTGEGNNEQFF. The whole variable domain, remainder taken from reference TRBV9 and TRBJ2-1, is DSGVTQTPKHLITATGQRVTLRCSPRSGDLSVYWYQQSLDQGLQFLIQYYNGEERAKGNILERFSAQQFPDLHSELNLSSLELGDSALYFCASSPTGEGNNEQFFGPGTRLTVL.

The V gene is TRBV18, the J gene TRBJ2-1; D is undetermined. CDR1 is KGHSH, CDR2 LQKENI, per germline. The CDR3 has 14 amino acids. V was shortened by 1 base and J by 6 bases, with 10 bases between the two germline ends. The CDR3 region is CASSPRANPNEQFF. The DNA for the CDR3 is TGTGCCAGCTCACCACGGGCAAACCCCAATGAGCAGTTCTTC.

CDR3 coding DNA: TGTGCCAGCAGTTTATTCGGGACAGGGGTTGGCGAGCAGTACTTC. This translates into CASSLFGTGVGEQYF. This rearrangement joins TRBV27 to TRBJ2-7; 10 nucleotides match TRBD1. Germline V CDR1 and CDR2: MNHEY, SMNVEV (reference sequence). V gave up 1 base and J gave up 6 bases; unmatched junction bases: 6. This CDR3 has 15 amino acids.

This chain links TRBV19 with TRBJ2-1; 8 bases are a match to TRBD2. The CDR3 consists of 15 residues. V dropped 10 bases and J dropped 2; count of bases not matched to a gene: 10. Germline assignment: CDR1 LNHDA and CDR2 SQIVND (reference sequence). In nucleotides, the CDR3 is TGTGCCACCACGAGCGGGAGATTGCCCTACAATGAGCAGTTCTTC. Translating it yields CATTSGRLPYNEQFF.

This sequence joins TRBV7-3 and TRBJ1-2; D is uncertain. This CDR3 is built from 13 residues. Trimming stripped 0 bases from V and 6 bases from J, with 8 bases between. Looked up from germline, CDR1 is SGHTA and CDR2 is FQGTGA. CDR3 DNA: TGTGCCAGCAGCTTAACTGGGCTGGATGGCTACACCTTC. It codes for CASSLTGLDGYTF.

The V gene is TRBV2, the J gene TRBJ2-1, with 7 bases lining up with TRBD1. CDR1 SNHLY and CDR2 FYNNEI come from the germline V gene. V dropped 1 base and J dropped 0; count of bases not matched to a gene: 3. The CDR3 consists of 16 residues. The CDR3 region is CASSEEGAGSYNEQFF. The CDR3 DNA is TGTGCCAGCAGTGAAGAGGGGGCTGGCTCCTACAATGAGCAGTTCTTC.

The chain recombines TRBV4-2 with TRBJ2-7; TRBD2 aligns across 12 bases. J was trimmed by 9 bases and V by 0 bases; bases with no gene match: 15. CDR3 size: 18 residues. Germline V gives CDR1 LGHNA, CDR2 YNFKEQ. The CDR3 is CASSQDNPGASGRAGQYF. CDR3 nucleotides: TGTGCCAGCAGCCAAGATAACCCTGGGGCTAGCGGGAGGGCCGGGCAGTACTTC.

This chain connects TRBV24-1 to TRBJ2-2; 12 bases agree with TRBD2. The CDR3 sequence is 17 residues long. V lost 5 bases and J lost 5; bases outside the gene matches: 8. The germline gives CDR1 KGHDR, CDR2 SFDVKD. This CDR3 reads CATSALTSGGGTGELFF. CDR3 coding DNA: TGTGCCACCAGTGCCTTGACTAGCGGGGGCGGGACCGGGGAGCTGTTTTTT.

The table lists this clone with a few counts. The chain joins TRBV20-1 to TRBJ2-5, with 8 bases fitting TRBD2. The V segment lost 3 bases and the J segment 4 bases; nucleotides outside the gene matches: 13. The CDR3 extends over 16 amino acids. Germline assignment: CDR1 DFQATT and CDR2 SNEGSKA (reference sequence). The CDR3 DNA sequence: TGCAGTGCTAGTCAGCGGGGGAAAGGAGGGCTAGAGACCCAGTACTTC. It is translated as CSASQRGKGGLETQYF.

This chain links TRBV7-9 with TRBJ1-4, with 10 bases matching TRBD1. CDR1 is SEHNR, CDR2 FQNEAQ, per germline (reference sequence). This CDR3 is built from 17 residues. Losses at the gene ends were 5 bases for V and 5 bases for J; bases not matched to a gene: 11. The CDR3 here is CASSARGAGQGNEKLFF. The CDR3 bases are TGTGCCAGCAGCGCTAGAGGGGCGGGACAGGGGAATGAAAAACTGTTTTTT. The full variable domain, rest sourced from reference TRBV7-9 and TRBJ1-4, is DTGVSQNPRHKITKRGQNVTFRCDPISEHNRLYWYRQTLGQGPEFLTYFQNEAQLEKSRLLSDRFSAERPKGSFSTLEIQRTEQGDSAMYLCASSARGAGQGNEKLFFGSGTQLSVL.

The V call is TRBV30, the J call TRBJ1-4; TRBD1 agrees at 7 bases. Germline CDR1 is GTSNPN and CDR2 is SVGIG (reference sequence). The CDR3 is 14 amino acids. V dropped 1 base and J dropped 5; count of bases not matched to a gene: 4. In DNA, the CDR3 is TGTGCCTGGAGTGGCGGGACAGAGAATGAAAAACTGTTTTTT. Encoded protein: CAWSGGTENEKLFF.

This chain uses TRBV5-1 with TRBJ1-1, with unresolved D. Germline V CDR1 and CDR2: SGHRS, YFSETQ. The CDR3 totals 14 residues. Trimming removed 0 bases at V and 4 bases at J, with 10 bases between. In DNA, the CDR3 is TGCGCCAGCAGCTTGGCCGGGAGAGGCACTGAAGCTTTCTTT. It codes for CASSLAGRGTEAFF.